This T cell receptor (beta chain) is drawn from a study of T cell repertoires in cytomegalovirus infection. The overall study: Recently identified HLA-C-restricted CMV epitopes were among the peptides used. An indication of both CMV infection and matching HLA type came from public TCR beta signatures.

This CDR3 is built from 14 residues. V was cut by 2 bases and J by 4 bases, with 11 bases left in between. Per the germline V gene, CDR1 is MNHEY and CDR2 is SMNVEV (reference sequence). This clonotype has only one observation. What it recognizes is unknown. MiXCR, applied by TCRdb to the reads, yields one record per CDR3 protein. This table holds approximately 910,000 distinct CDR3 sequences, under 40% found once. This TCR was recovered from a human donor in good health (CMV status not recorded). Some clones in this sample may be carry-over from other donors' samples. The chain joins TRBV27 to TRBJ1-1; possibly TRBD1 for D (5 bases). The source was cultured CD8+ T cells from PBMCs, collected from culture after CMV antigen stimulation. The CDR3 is CASSLMGGVTEAFF. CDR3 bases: TGTGCCAGCAGTTTAATGGGAGGGGTCACTGAAGCTTTCTTT.